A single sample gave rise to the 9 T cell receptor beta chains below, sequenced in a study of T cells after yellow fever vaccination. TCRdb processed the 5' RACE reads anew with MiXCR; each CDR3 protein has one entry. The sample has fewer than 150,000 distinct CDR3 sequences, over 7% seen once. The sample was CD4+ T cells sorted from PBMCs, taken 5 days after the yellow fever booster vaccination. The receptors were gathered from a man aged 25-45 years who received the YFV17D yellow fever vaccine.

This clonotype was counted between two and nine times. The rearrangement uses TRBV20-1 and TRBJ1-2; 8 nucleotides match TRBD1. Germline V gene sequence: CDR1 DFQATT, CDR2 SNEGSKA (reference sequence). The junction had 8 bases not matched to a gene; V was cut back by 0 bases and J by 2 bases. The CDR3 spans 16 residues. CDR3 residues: CSAREKPGQENYGYTF. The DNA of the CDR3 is TGCAGTGCTAGAGAGAAACCGGGACAGGAGAACTATGGCTACACCTTC.

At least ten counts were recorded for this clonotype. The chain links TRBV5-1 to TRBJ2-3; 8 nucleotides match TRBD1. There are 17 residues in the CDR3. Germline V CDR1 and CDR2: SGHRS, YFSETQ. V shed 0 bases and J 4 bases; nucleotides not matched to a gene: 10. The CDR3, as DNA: TGCGCCAGCAGCTTGGTTCGGGCAGGGGGCGTTGCAGATACGCAGTATTTT. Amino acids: CASSLVRAGGVADTQYF.

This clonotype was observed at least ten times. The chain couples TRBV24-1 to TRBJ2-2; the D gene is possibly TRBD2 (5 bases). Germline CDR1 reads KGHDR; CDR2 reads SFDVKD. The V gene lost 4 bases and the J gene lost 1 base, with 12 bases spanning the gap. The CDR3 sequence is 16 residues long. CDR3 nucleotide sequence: TGTGCCACCAGTGACCCGACCCGGGGGAACACCGGGGAGCTGTTTTTT. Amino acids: CATSDPTRGNTGELFF.

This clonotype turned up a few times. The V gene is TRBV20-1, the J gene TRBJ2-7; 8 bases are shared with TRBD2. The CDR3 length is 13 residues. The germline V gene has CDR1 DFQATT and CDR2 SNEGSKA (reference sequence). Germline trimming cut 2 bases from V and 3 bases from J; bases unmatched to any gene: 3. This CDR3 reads CSARYSGGYEQYF. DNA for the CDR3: TGCAGTGCTAGATACAGCGGGGGCTACGAGCAGTACTTC.

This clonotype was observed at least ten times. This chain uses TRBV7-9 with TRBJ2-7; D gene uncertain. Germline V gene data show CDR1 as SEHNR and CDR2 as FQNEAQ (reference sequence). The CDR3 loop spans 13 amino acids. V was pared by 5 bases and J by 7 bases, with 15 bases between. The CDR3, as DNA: TGTGCCAGCAGCATAACCCCCTCTGAGGAGCAGTACTTC. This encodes CASSITPSEEQYF.

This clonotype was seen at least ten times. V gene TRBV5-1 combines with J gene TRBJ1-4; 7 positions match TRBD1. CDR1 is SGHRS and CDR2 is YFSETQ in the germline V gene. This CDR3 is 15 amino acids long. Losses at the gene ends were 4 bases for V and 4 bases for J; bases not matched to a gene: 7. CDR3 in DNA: TGCGCCAGCAGCCCACAGGGGCAGGGTAATGAAAAACTGTTTTTT. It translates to CASSPQGQGNEKLFF.

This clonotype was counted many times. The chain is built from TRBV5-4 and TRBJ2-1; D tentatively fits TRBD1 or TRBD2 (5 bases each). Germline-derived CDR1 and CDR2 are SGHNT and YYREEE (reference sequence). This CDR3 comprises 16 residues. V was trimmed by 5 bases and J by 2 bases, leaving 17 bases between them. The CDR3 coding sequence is TGTGCCAGCAGGAATGGGGGTGGCGGTGCCTACAATGAGCAGTTCTTC. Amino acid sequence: CASRNGGGGAYNEQFF.

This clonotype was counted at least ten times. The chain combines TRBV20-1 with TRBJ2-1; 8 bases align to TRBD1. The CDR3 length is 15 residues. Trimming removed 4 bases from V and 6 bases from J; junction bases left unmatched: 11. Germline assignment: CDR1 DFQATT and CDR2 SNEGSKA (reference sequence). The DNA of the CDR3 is TGCAGTGCTACCCCCCGTGCCAGGGGGCCCAATGAGCAGTTCTTC. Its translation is CSATPRARGPNEQFF.

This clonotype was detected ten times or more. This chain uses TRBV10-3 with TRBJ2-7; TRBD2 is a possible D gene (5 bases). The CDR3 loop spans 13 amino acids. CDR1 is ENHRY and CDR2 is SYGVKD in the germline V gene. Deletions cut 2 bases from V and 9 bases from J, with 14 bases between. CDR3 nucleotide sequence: TGTGCCATCAGTGAGCCATGGAGGTCGGGGCAGTACTTC. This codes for CAISEPWRSGQYF.